This T cell receptor beta chain appears in the sequencing data of a study of blood T cell repertoires in COVID-19. About the research overall: Sources were T cells, B-cell-depleted T cells, or PBMCs; the material itself was cDNA or gDNA.

The protocol was immunoSEQ multiplex PCR, while the TCRdb copy is restricted to in-frame clones and leaves out a portion. The data hold about 280,000 clones, with approximately 88% observed a single time. The sequence came from a woman aged 30 to 39 who had recovered from COVID-19. Sequencing was done on a sample of PBMCs or T cells enriched from blood (not recorded which).

The CDR3 sequence is CASRAGQEGNTIYF. The CDR3 nucleotides read TGTGCCAGCCGGGCGGGCCAGGAGGGAAACACCATATATTTT. The rearrangement uses TRBV7-8 and TRBJ1-3; no clear D. In germline, CDR1 is SGHVS, CDR2 FQNEAQ. V lost 8 bases and J 4 bases, leaving 15 bases between the germline ends. The CDR3 has 14 residues.